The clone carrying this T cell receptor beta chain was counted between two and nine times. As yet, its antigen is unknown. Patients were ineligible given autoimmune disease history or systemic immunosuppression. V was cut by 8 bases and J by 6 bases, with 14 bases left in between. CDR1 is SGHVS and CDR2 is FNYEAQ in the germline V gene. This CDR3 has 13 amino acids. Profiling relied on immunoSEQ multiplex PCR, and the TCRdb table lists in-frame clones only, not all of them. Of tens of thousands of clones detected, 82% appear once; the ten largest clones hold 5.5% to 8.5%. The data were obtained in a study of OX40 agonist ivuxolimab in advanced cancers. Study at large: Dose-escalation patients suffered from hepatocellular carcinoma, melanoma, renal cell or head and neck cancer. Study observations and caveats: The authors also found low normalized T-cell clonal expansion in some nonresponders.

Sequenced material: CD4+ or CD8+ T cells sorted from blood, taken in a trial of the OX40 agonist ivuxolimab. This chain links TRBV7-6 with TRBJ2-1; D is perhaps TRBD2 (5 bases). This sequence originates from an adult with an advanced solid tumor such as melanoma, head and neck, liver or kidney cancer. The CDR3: CASSSSGLNEQFF. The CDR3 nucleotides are TGTGCCAGCTCTAGCTCTGGCCTCAATGAGCAGTTCTTC.